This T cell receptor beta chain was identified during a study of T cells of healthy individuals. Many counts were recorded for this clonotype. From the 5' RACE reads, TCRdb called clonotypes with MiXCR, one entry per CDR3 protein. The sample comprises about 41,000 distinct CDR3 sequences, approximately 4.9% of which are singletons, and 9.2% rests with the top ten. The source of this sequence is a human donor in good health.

In DNA form, the CDR3 reads TGTGCCTTGAAGCTCTCTGGAAACACCATATATTTT. It codes for CALKLSGNTIYF. V usage is TRBV30 and J usage is TRBJ1-3; no clear D. This CDR3 region has 12 residues. The germline gives CDR1 GTSNPN, CDR2 SVGIG (reference sequence). Trimming took off 7 bases at V and 0 bases at J, with 7 bases between the two ends.